These 5 T cell receptor beta chains share one sample of origin, sequenced in a study of blood T cell repertoires in COVID-19. Only in-frame clones appear in the TCRdb table, and some are missing; sequencing was by immunoSEQ multiplex PCR. This sample has 150,000 to 200,000 clones, with around 79% found just once. The sample comprised peripheral blood. All receptors derive from a woman aged 40 to 50 with COVID-19, enrolled during active disease.

The V and J genes are TRBV5-8 and TRBJ2-7; TRBD1 aligns across 7 bases. With 2 bases clipped from V and 3 bases from J, the junction kept 2 bases outside the gene matches. The CDR3 contains 13 residues. The germline V gene encodes CDR1 SGHTS and CDR2 YDEGEE. This CDR3 reads CASSFDRVYEQYF. CDR3 nucleotides: TGTGCCAGCAGCTTTGACAGGGTCTACGAGCAGTACTTC.

This clone was detected once. V and J are TRBV5-4 and TRBJ2-3, with TRBD2 matching over 13 bases. In germline, CDR1 is SGHNT, CDR2 YYREEE (reference sequence). With V trimmed by 1 base and J by 5 bases, 4 bases remained unmatched. The CDR3 is made up of 16 amino acids. CDR3 sequence: CASSLRLAGGIDTQYF. CDR3 in DNA: TGTGCCAGCAGCTTGAGACTAGCGGGAGGAATAGATACGCAGTATTTT. The full variable domain, rest sourced from reference TRBV5-4 and TRBJ2-3, is ETGVTQSPTHLIKTRGQQVTLRCSSQSGHNTVSWYQQALGQGPQFIFQYYREEENGRGNFPPRFSGLQFPNYSSELNVNALELDDSALYLCASSLRLAGGIDTQYFGPGTRLTVL.

V is TRBV2 and J is TRBJ1-5; TRBD1 agrees at 7 bases. J gave up 4 bases and V 7 bases, and 7 bases lay outside the gene matches. The CDR3 sequence is 14 residues long. CDR1 is SNHLY and CDR2 is FYNNEI in the germline V gene. DNA for the CDR3: TGTGCCAGCACATACGGGACAGATAATCAGCCCCAGCATTTT. Protein product: CASTYGTDNQPQHF.

The V and J genes are TRBV5-6 and TRBJ2-4, with D maybe TRBD2 (6 bases). Per the germline V gene, CDR1 is SGHDT and CDR2 is YYEEEE. The CDR3 totals 14 residues. V was cut by 5 bases and J by 1 base, with 10 bases left in between. As DNA, the CDR3 is TGTGCCAGCAGGGCTCGGGGGGCCAAAAACATTCAGTACTTC. It translates to CASRARGAKNIQYF.

The rearrangement links TRBV19 to TRBJ1-6, with TRBD1 as a possible D gene (5 bases). The CDR3 loop spans 14 amino acids. Germline assignment: CDR1 LNHDA and CDR2 SQIVND (reference sequence). The ends were cut back, 2 bases at V and 7 bases at J, with 9 bases in the middle. CDR3 region: CASSIKAGNSPLHF. CDR3 bases: TGTGCCAGTAGTATAAAGGCAGGGAATTCACCCCTCCACTTT.